This T cell receptor (beta chain) was documented in a study of T cells in Graves' hyperthyroidism and ophthalmopathy. Background on the study: Specimen type is peripheral blood, collected at initial diagnosis prior to any treatment.

Germline V gene sequence: CDR1 MGHRA, CDR2 YSYEKL. The CDR3 contains 14 residues. V dropped 4 bases and J dropped 6 bases, with 14 bases sitting between them. Only a few counts were recorded for this clonotype. Its antigen is not identified. Regarding the study as a whole: Ophthalmopathy was identified by the model a median about 6.4 months ahead of onset.

Participants, patients aged 18 to 65, had newly diagnosed hyperthyroidism with a duration under 2 months. RNA transcripts served as the template for amplifying TCR beta CDR3 regions. First-round RT-PCR targeting the TCR CDR3 was performed with the HTBI primer set. TCRdb re-called the multiplex PCR reads with MiXCR, one entry per CDR3 protein. The sample holds 250,000 or so distinct CDR3 sequences; over 12% are singletons and the top ten take over 25%. The chain couples TRBV4-1 to TRBJ2-3; D is possibly TRBD2 (5 bases). Material: blood. The receptor's source is a woman between 50 and 59 years old with Graves' hyperthyroidism that later progressed to Graves' ophthalmopathy. For the CDR3, the DNA is TGCGCCAGCAGCCTCGTCCGGGATGAGGATACGCAGTATTTT. It encodes CASSLVRDEDTQYF.